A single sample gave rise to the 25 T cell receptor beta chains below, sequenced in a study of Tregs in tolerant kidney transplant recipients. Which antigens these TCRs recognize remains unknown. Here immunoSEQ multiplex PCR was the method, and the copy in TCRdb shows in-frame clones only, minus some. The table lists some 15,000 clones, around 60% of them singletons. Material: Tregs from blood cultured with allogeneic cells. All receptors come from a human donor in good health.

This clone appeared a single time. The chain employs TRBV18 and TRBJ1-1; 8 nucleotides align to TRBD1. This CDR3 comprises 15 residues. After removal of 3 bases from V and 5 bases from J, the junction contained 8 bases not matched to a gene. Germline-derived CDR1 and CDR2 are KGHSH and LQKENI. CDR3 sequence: CASSPGGQGGTEAFF. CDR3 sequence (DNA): TGTGCCAGCTCACCCGGTGGACAGGGAGGGACTGAAGCTTTCTTT.

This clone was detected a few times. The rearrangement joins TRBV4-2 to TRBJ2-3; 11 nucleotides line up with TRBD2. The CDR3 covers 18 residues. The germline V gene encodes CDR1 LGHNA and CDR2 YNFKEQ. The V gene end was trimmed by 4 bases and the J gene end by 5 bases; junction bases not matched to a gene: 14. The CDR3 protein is CASSRSSGTSGGGDTQYF. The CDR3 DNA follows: TGTGCCAGCAGCCGCTCCTCAGGGACTAGCGGTGGGGGAGATACGCAGTATTTT.

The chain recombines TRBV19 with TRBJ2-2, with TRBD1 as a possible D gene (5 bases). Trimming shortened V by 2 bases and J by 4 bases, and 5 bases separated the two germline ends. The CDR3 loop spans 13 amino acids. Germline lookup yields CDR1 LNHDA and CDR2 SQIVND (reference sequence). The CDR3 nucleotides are TGTGCCAGTAGTATAAGGGGCACCGGGGAGCTGTTTTTT. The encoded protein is CASSIRGTGELFF.

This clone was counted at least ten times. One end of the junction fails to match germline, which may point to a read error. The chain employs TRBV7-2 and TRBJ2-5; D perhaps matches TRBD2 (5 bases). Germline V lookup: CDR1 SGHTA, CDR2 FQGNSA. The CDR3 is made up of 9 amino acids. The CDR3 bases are TGTGCCAGCAGCCCGCGGGCCCACTTC. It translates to CASSPRAHF.

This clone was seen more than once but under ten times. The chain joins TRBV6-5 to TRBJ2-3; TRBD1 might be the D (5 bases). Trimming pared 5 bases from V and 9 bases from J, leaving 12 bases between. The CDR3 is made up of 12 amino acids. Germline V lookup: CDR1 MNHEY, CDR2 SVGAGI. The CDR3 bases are TGTGCCAGCAGTATTACAGGACGCACGCAGTATTTT. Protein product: CASSITGRTQYF.

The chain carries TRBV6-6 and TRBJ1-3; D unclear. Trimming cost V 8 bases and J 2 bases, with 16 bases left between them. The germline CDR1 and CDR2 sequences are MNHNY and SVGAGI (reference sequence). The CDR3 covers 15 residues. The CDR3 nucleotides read TGTGCCAGCCGCCCGGGAGGTAGTCCTGGAAACACCATATATTTT. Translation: CASRPGGSPGNTIYF.

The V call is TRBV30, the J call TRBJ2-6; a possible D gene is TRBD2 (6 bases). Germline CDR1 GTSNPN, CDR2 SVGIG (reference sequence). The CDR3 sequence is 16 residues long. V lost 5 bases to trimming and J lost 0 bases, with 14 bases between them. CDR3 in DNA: TGTGCCTGGTGTTTCGGGGGTAGCTCTGGGGCCAACGTCCTGACTTTC. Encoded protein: CAWCFGGSSGANVLTF. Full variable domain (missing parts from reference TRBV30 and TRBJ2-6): SQTIHQWPATLVQPVGSPLSLECTVEGTSNPNLYWYRQAAGRGLQLLFYSVGIGQISSEVPQNLSASRPQDRQFILSSKKLLLSDSGFYLCAWCFGGSSGANVLTFGAGSRLTVL.

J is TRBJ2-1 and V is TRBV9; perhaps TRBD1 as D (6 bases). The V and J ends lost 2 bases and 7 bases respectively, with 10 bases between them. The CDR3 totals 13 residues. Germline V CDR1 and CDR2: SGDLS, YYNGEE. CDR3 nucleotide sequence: TGTGCCAGCAGCGTGACAGGTGTGAATGAGCAGTTCTTC. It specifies CASSVTGVNEQFF.

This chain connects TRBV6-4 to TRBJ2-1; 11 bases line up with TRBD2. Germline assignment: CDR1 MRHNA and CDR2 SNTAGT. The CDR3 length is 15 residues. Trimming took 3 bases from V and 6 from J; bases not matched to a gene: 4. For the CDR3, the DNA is TGTGCCAGCAGTGAAAGGCTAGCGGGAGGCAATGAGCAGTTCTTC. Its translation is CASSERLAGGNEQFF.

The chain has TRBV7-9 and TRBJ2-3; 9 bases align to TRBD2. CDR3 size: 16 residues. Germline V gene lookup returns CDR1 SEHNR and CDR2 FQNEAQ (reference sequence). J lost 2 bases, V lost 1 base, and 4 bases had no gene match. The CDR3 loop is CASSLVAGGATDTQYF. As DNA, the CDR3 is TGTGCCAGCAGCTTAGTGGCGGGGGGGGCCACAGATACGCAGTATTTT.

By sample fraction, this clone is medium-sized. Here the CDR3 reads CASTLEAVGLAKNIQYF. The CDR3 DNA follows: TGTGCCAGCACGCTCGAAGCTGTTGGGCTGGCCAAAAACATTCAGTACTTC. The rearrangement links TRBV5-8 to TRBJ2-4; D is ambiguous. CDR1 and CDR2 (germline): SGHTS, YDEGEE. The ends were cut back, 6 bases at V and 1 base at J, with 20 bases in the middle. The CDR3 totals 17 residues.

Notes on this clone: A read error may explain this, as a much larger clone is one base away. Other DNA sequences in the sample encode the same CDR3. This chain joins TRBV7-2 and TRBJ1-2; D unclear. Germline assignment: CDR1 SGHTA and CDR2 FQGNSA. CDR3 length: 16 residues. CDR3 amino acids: CASSLARSRMTYGYTF. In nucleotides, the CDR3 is TGTGCCAGCAGCTTAGCTAGGTCCCGAATGACTTATGGTTACACCTTC.

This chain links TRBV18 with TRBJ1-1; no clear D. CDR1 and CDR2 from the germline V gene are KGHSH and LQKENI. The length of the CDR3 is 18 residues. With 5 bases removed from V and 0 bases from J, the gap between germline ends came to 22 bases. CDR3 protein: CASSNLKLGGGLNTEAFF. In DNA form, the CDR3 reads TGTGCCAGCTCAAATCTAAAGTTAGGTGGCGGATTGAACACTGAAGCTTTCTTT.

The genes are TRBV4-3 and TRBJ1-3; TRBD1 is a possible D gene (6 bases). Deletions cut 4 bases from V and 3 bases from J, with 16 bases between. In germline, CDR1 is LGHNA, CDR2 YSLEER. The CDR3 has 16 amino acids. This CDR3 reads CASSRHRVTGGNTIYF. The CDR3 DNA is TGCGCCAGCAGCCGACACAGGGTCACCGGTGGAAACACCATATATTTT.

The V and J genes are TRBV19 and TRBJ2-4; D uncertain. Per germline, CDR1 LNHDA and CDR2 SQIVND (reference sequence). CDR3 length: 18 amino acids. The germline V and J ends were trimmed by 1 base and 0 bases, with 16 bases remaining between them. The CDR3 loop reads CASSIGFRETRAKNIQYF. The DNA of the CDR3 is TGTGCCAGTAGTATAGGGTTTCGTGAAACCAGAGCCAAAAACATTCAGTACTTC.

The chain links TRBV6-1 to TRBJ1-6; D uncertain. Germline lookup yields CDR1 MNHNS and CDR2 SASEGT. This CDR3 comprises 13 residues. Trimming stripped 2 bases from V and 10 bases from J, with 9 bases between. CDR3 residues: CASSESRGSPLHF. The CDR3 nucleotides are TGTGCCAGCAGTGAAAGTCGAGGGTCACCCCTCCACTTT.

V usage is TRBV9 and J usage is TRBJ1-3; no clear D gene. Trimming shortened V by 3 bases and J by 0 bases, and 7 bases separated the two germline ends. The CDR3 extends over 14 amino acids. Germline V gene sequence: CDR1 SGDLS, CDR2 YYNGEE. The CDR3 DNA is TGTGCCAGCAGCGCCATCCTCTCTGGAAACACCATATATTTT. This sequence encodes CASSAILSGNTIYF.

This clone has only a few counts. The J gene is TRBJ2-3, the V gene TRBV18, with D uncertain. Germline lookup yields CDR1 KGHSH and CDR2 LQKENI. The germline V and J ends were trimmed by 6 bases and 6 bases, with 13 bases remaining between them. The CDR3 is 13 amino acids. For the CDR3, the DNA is TGTGCCAGCTCCCCCCTTCTAGGGGATACGCAGTATTTT. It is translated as CASSPLLGDTQYF.

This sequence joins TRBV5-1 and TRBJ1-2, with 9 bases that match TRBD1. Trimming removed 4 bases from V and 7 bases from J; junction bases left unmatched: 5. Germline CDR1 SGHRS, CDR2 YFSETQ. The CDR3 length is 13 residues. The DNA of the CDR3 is TGCGCCAGCAGCGTCGGGACAGGGTCTGGCTACACCTTC. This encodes CASSVGTGSGYTF.

The CDR3 sequence: CASNPFPRTNTGELFF. The DNA for the CDR3 is TGTGCCAGCAATCCTTTTCCGCGTACGAACACCGGGGAGCTGTTTTTT. This sequence joins TRBV7-9 and TRBJ2-2, with D unresolved. CDR1 is SEHNR, CDR2 FQNEAQ, per germline (reference sequence). V was shortened by 7 bases and J by 0 bases, with 15 bases between the two germline ends. The CDR3 length is 16 residues. The full variable domain, with the rest looked up from reference TRBV7-9 and TRBJ2-2, is DTGVSQNPRHKITKRGQNVTFRCDPISEHNRLYWYRQTLGQGPEFLTYFQNEAQLEKSRLLSDRFSAERPKGSFSTLEIQRTEQGDSAMYLCASNPFPRTNTGELFFGEGSRLTVL.

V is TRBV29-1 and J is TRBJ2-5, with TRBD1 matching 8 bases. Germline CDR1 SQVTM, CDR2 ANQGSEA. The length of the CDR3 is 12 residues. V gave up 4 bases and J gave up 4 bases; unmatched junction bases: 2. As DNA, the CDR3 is TGCAGCGTTGGCAGGGGGCGAGAGACCCAGTACTTC. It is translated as CSVGRGRETQYF.

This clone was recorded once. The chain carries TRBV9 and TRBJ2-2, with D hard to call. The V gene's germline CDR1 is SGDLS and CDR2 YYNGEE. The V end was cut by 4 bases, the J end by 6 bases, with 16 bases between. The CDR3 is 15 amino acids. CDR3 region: CASSHFGEVPGELFF. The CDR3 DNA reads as TGTGCCAGCAGCCATTTTGGCGAGGTCCCCGGGGAGCTGTTTTTT. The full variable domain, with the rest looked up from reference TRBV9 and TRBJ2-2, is DSGVTQTPKHLITATGQRVTLRCSPRSGDLSVYWYQQSLDQGLQFLIQYYNGEERAKGNILERFSAQQFPDLHSELNLSSLELGDSALYFCASSHFGEVPGELFFGEGSRLTVL.

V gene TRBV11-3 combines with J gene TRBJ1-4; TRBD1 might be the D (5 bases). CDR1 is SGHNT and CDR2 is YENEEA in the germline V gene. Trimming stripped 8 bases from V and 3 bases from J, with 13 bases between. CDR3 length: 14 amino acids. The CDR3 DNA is TGTGCCAGCGCACGAGGGGATTCTAATGAAAAACTGTTTTTT. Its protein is CASARGDSNEKLFF.

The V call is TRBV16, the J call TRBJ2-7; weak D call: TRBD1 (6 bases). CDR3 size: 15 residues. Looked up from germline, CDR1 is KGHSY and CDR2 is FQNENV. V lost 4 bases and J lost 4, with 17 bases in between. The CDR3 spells CASSLGSTGVYEQYF. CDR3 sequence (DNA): TGTGCCAGCAGCCTGGGATCGACAGGCGTGTACGAGCAGTACTTC.

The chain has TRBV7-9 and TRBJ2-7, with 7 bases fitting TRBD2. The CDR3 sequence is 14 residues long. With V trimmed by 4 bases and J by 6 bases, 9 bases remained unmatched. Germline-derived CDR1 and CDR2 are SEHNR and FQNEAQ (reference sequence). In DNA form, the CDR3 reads TGTGCCAGCAGCTCGCGGGAGCCCGTGGTCGAGCAGTACTTC. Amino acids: CASSSREPVVEQYF.